This T cell receptor (beta chain) was recorded in a study of blood T cell repertoires in COVID-19 (dated by TCRdb to about 2020). A note on the overall study: Collaborator samples came from the United States, Italy and Spain and covered acute and convalescent phases of COVID-19. Samples came from the ongoing ImmuneRACE study (first 160 participants) plus 1,254 subjects from 6 global collaborators. The repertoires were released in a freely available public database intended as a resource for research on the immune response to SARS-CoV-2. Subjects who had been exposed to COVID-19, were actively infected with it, or had recovered from it provided the deeply sampled blood TCRbeta repertoires that made up the dataset. HLA class I and class II types, where available, came from metadata supplied by the sample provider rather than from assay-based typing. Sample metadata almost always included a de-identified subject ID, COVID-19 status, age in years and sex. The prospective study material was composed of cDNA or gDNA derived from T cells, B-cell-depleted T cells, or PBMCs. What the research found in general, with its limitations: How much clinical and demographic metadata was included differed by source and by participant, and the metadata was provided uncurated.

TCRbeta CDR3 regions were amplified from genomic DNA by means of the immunoSEQ Assay, a bias-controlled multiplex PCR. The authors' pipeline ran thus. The number of nucleated cells in each sample was estimated by amplification of reference gene primers within the assay. To quantify the absolute abundance of each unique TCRbeta CDR3 rearrangement, sequence reads were collapsed and filtered. Productive Simpson clonality was computed per sample as the square root of Simpson's diversity index over productive rearrangements. As stored in TCRdb, this immuneACCESS dataset retains in-frame rearrangements with V and J assigned. A fraction of the clones does not appear; measured against another copy, unresolved V genes explain less than half of the discrepancy, and the remainder lacks a known reason. V, J and clone size are taken as reported in that table, and D and trimming were inferred from the DNA itself. The sample has roughly 56,000 clones on record, almost 90% of them singletons. The leading ten clones occupy about 13% of the sample.

According to the germline V gene, CDR1 reads SGHVS and CDR2 reads FNYEAQ. The CDR3 covers 15 residues, taking in both the cysteine and the phenylalanine. Only the CDR3 region is kept as DNA, spanning 45 bases read in frame from base 1. Cut back by 1 base and 2 bases, the V and J ends lie 12 bases apart. Each collaborating institution followed its own protocols to collect whole blood in K2EDTA tubes. Collaborator samples were shipped for TCRbeta analysis as frozen whole blood, isolated PBMCs, or DNA extracted from either sample type. Worth noting for this clone: The specificity of this receptor is unknown. No much larger clonotype is one base removed from it; base qualities were not supplied.

The chain employs TRBV7-6 and TRBJ2-7; TRBD2 is possibly the D segment (6 matching bases). This TCR was recovered from a man aged 55 to 69 with active COVID-19. Sequenced: peripheral blood. The CDR3: CASSLGDSGPYEQYF. The DNA sequence is TGTGCCAGCAGCTTAGGGGACTCCGGCCCCTACGAGCAGTACTTC.